This TCR beta chain stems from a study of beta chain features in type 1 diabetes. The germline CDR1 and CDR2 sequences are SNHLY and FYNNEI. The CDR3 runs to 13 residues. The ends were cut back, 8 bases at V and 8 bases at J, with 17 bases in the middle. Expressed TCRB transcripts were sequenced, since all the RNA that had been isolated was reverse transcribed. Clones were read by immunoSEQ multiplex PCR, and TCRdb kept only the in-frame ones, dropping some. The sample consists of about 360,000 clones, roughly an eighth of them appearing once. The sample holds a few counts of this clone. This clonotype was obtained from a young man in good health. Sequenced input: naive CD4+ T cells from blood. J is TRBJ2-3 and V is TRBV2, with D possibly matching TRBD1 (6 bases). The CDR3 reads CASLGVQGRTQYF. As DNA, the CDR3 is TGTGCCAGCCTCGGGGTCCAGGGGCGTACGCAGTATTTT.